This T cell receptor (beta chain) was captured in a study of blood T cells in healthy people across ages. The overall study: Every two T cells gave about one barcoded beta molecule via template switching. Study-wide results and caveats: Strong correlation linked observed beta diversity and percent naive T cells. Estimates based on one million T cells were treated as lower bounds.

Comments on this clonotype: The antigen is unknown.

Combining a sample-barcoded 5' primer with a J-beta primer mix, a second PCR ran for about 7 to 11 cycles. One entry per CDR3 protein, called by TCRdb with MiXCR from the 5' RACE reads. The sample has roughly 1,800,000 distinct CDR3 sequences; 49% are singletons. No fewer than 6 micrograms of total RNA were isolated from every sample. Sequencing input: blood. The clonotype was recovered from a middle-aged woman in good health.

The CDR3 sequence: CASSPGRVLNNQETQYF. CDR3 nucleotide sequence: TGTGCCAGCAGCCCCGGACGGGTCTTAAACAACCAAGAGACCCAGTACTTC. The chain joins TRBV3-1 to TRBJ2-4; no reliable D call. The closer fit of TRBJ2-5 to the DNA end suggests the J call may be wrong. The CDR3 contains 17 residues. Germline CDR1 is LGHDT and CDR2 is YNNKEL (reference sequence).